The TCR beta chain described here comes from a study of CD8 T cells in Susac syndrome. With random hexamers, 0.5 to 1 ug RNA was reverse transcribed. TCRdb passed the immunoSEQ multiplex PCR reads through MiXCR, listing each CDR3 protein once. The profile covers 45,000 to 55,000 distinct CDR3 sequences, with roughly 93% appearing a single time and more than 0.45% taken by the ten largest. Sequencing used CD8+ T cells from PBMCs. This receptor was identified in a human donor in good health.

DNA of the CDR3: TGTGCCAGCAGTCTAGCGGGATACTACGAGCAGTACTTC. Residues: CASSLAGYYEQYF. This sequence joins TRBV3-1 and TRBJ2-7; 9 bases match TRBD2. The CDR3 spans 13 residues. Looked up from germline, CDR1 is LGHDT and CDR2 is YNNKEL (reference sequence). Losses at the gene ends were 6 bases for V and 3 bases for J; bases not matched to a gene: 3.